This TCR beta chain was documented in a study of post-analysis software for immune sequencing data. In the study overall: The patients showed relapsing-remitting, secondary progressive and progressive-relapsing multiple sclerosis courses.

In regard to this clonotype: Its antigen is unknown.

Germline CDR1 and CDR2: SGDLS and YYNGEE. The CDR3 extends over 14 amino acids. Trimming left V 4 bases short and J 1 base short, with 10 bases between. Study results and limitations: In patients, roughly 5 TRBV segments were more frequent than in controls, with TRBV5-6, TRBV5-1 and TRBV20-1 among them.

cDNA libraries of TCR beta carried unique molecular identifiers. Each CDR3 protein gets one entry after TCRdb re-called the PCR reads with MiXCR. In the table there are about 540,000 distinct CDR3 sequences, 30% to 40% of which are singletons. The sequence came from a girl aged 2 to 17 with multiple sclerosis. V gene TRBV9 combines with J gene TRBJ2-3, with TRBD2 as a possible D gene (5 bases). Sequenced sample: blood. CDR3 amino acids: CASSLHGGTDTQYF. The CDR3 bases are TGTGCCAGCAGCCTCCACGGGGGCACAGATACGCAGTATTTT.